This T cell receptor (beta chain) was observed in a study of blood T cells in healthy people across ages. It was with a sample-barcoded 5' primer and a J-beta primer mix that a second PCR of about 7 to 12 cycles was run. MiXCR, run by TCRdb on the 5' RACE reads, gives a single entry per CDR3 protein. Altogether around 1,000,000 distinct CDR3 sequences are present, 30% to 40% being singletons, with the ten largest covering under 15%. Study conclusions and caveats: Fewer expanded clones and more diversity marked long-lived versus aged donors.

Concerning this clonotype itself: Its antigen is not known.

CDR3 length equals 16 residues. The ends were cut back, 2 bases at V and 0 bases at J, with 11 bases in the middle. Germline CDR1 and CDR2: SNHLY and FYNNEI. The sample taken for sequencing was blood. The receptor was isolated from a man younger than 30 in good health. The chain couples TRBV2 to TRBJ1-3; weak D call: TRBD1 (5 bases). CDR3 in DNA: TGTGCCAGCAGTGAAATGGGGGGACTCTCTGGAAACACCATATATTTT. Translating it yields CASSEMGGLSGNTIYF.